This T cell receptor beta chain is from a study of radiotherapy plus CTLA-4 blockade in lung cancer. Study results and limitations: Researchers report tumor-derived TCR clones expanding in blood after radiotherapy plus ipilimumab.

The repertoire was sequenced with immunoSEQ multiplex PCR; TCRdb's copy has only in-frame clones and lacks some. This sample yields around 100,000 clones, of which 60% to 75% are seen a single time; about 3% belongs to the top ten. Remarks on this clone: Its antigen is unidentified.

This CDR3 has 15 amino acids. Trimming took 2 bases from V and 5 from J; bases not matched to a gene: 3. Germline values: CDR1 SGHRS, CDR2 YFSETQ. The TCR sequence derives from a human donor with non-small cell lung cancer who had a partial response to radiotherapy plus ipilimumab. Some clones in this sample may be carry-over from other donors' samples. The chain is built from TRBV5-1 and TRBJ1-6; 8 nucleotides match TRBD1. Specimen: peripheral blood, collected from a patient treated with radiotherapy plus ipilimumab. CDR3 protein: CASSLIQGDNSPLHF. CDR3 nucleotide sequence: TGCGCCAGCAGCTTAATACAGGGGGATAATTCACCCCTCCACTTT.